The clone carrying this T cell receptor beta chain was found once. Its specificity is not known. The sample comes from a study of CD8+ T cells in alopecia areata. Background on the study: Using the percentage of affected scalp area, treated patients' severity was scored.

Whole-study results and caveats: Just one nonresponder means the tie between baseline CD8+ expansion and response stays uncertain.

CDR1 and CDR2 (germline): MNHEY, SVGAGI. CDR3 length equals 14 residues. V dropped 4 bases and J dropped 3 bases, with 13 bases sitting between them. As to treatment: oral pan-JAK inhibitor, 5-10 mg twice daily. Extracted from the samples, RNA was reverse transcribed into cDNA to serve as the sequencing template. Sequencing used immunoSEQ multiplex PCR; TCRdb keeps in-frame clones, though not all of them. The sample contains over 200,000 clones, around 66% of which appear only once. The receptor comes from a human donor with alopecia areata. This sequence joins TRBV6-5 and TRBJ2-7; D is perhaps TRBD2 (6 bases). This material consisted of CD4+ T cells sorted from blood, taken at week 4, from a patient treated with tofacitinib. The chain's CDR3 is CASSSTFGGYEQYF. Written as DNA, the CDR3 is TGTGCCAGCAGTTCCACATTCGGGGGCTACGAGCAGTACTTC.